These T cell receptor beta chains were read from a single sample in a study of blood T cell repertoires in COVID-19. TCRdb keeps only in-frame clones here, not all; method: immunoSEQ multiplex PCR. The table has under 300,000 clones, around 89% seen once. Sequencing was performed on PBMCs or T cells enriched from blood (not recorded which). The receptors were gathered from a woman between 35 and 50 years old with acute COVID-19. The CDR3 runs from the conserved cysteine through the conserved F or W. A D gene is named only where the DNA matches it firmly. Expanded clones get a size class; other rows say once, few or many, or leave the size out.

D gene | CDR3 length | J gene | V gene | clone size | CDR3 protein | CDR3 DNA
. | 17 | TRBJ2-6 | TRBV3-1/TRBV3-2 | . | CASSQDTSSSGANVLTF | TGTGCCAGCAGCCAAGATACGTCTAGCTCTGGGGCCAACGTCCTGACTTTC
TRBD1 | 13 | TRBJ1-1 | TRBV4-3 | once | CASSLTGGAEAFF | TGCGCCAGCAGCCTGACAGGGGGGGCTGAAGCTTTCTTT
TRBD2 | 15 | TRBJ2-3 | TRBV3-1/TRBV3-2 | . | CASSQGGRAADTQYF | TGTGCCAGCAGCCAAGGCGGGAGGGCCGCGGATACGCAGTATTTT
. | 13 | TRBJ2-4 | TRBV6-5 | . | CASSPLSENIQYF | TGTGCCAGCAGTCCTCTGTCGGAAAACATTCAGTACTTC
TRBD1 | 15 | TRBJ1-2 | TRBV11-2 | . | CASSLVPGGNYGYTF | TGTGCCAGCAGCTTAGTTCCAGGGGGCAACTATGGCTACACCTTC
TRBD1 | 14 | TRBJ1-2 | TRBV18 | few | CASSPDGQAYGYTF | TGTGCCAGCTCACCAGATGGACAGGCCTATGGCTACACCTTC
. | 16 | TRBJ1-2 | TRBV21-1 | . | CASSPKGRGLNYGYTF | TGTGCCAGCAGCCCGAAAGGCCGGGGTCTGAACTATGGCTACACCTTC
. | 14 | TRBJ2-3 | TRBV24-1 | . | CATSKRGSPDTQYF | TGTGCCACCAGTAAAAGGGGCAGCCCAGATACGCAGTATTTT
TRBD2 | 15 | TRBJ2-7 | TRBV2 | . | CASSTSGGSSYEQYF | TGTGCCAGCAGCACTAGCGGGGGGAGCTCCTACGAGCAGTACTTC
. | 15 | TRBJ1-5 | TRBV7-2 | . | CASSLEPVWNQPQHF | TGTGCCAGCAGCTTAGAGCCGGTATGGAATCAGCCCCAGCATTTT
TRBD1 | 15 | TRBJ1-4 | TRBV14 | . | CASRRLTGDNEKLFF | TGTGCCAGCAGGCGCTTAACAGGGGACAATGAAAAACTGTTTTTT
TRBD2 | 15 | TRBJ2-1 | TRBV18 | . | CASSPVTSGINEQFF | TGTGCCAGCTCACCGGTCACTAGCGGGATAAATGAGCAGTTCTTC
TRBD1 | 15 | TRBJ1-6 | TRBV10-1 | . | CASSDGDRGYSPLHF | TGCGCCAGCAGTGACGGGGACAGGGGTTATTCACCCCTCCACTTT
TRBD1 | 15 | TRBJ2-3 | TRBV19 | . | CASSIGQGDTDTQYF | TGTGCCAGTAGTATCGGACAGGGAGACACAGATACGCAGTATTTT
TRBD1 | 16 | TRBJ1-5 | TRBV18 | once | CASSPGTGVLGQPQHF | TGTGCCAGCTCACCAGGGACAGGCGTTCTAGGGCAGCCCCAGCATTTT
. | 14 | TRBJ2-1 | TRBV24-1 | . | CATSGTETYNEQFF | TGTGCCACCAGTGGGACAGAGACCTACAATGAGCAGTTCTTC
TRBD1 | 15 | TRBJ2-7 | TRBV6-5 | . | CASSPPTGGTYEQYF | TGTGCCAGCAGTCCCCCCACAGGGGGGACCTACGAGCAGTACTTC
. | 13 | TRBJ1-3 | TRBV27 | . | CASSSFSGNTIYF | TGTGCCAGCAGTTCCTTCTCTGGAAACACCATATATTTT
. | 14 | TRBJ1-1 | TRBV30 | . | CAWGPGTPNTEAFF | TGTGCCTGGGGACCCGGGACACCGAACACTGAAGCTTTCTTT
TRBD2 | 17 | TRBJ2-1 | TRBV5-1 | once | CASSLGLAGRLYNEQFF | TGCGCCAGCAGCTTGGGGCTAGCGGGCCGATTATACAATGAGCAGTTCTTC
. | 14 | TRBJ1-1 | TRBV9 | . | CASSVGQLNTEAFF | TGTGCCAGCAGCGTAGGACAGCTGAACACTGAAGCTTTCTTT
. | 15 | TRBJ1-4 | TRBV4-1 | . | CASSPPGSVNEKLFF | TGCGCCAGCAGCCCTCCGGGGAGCGTTAATGAAAAACTGTTTTTT
. | 14 | TRBJ1-1 | TRBV5-1 | . | CASSSDRPNTEAFF | TGCGCCAGCAGCTCCGACAGGCCGAACACTGAAGCTTTCTTT
TRBD1 | 16 | TRBJ1-2 | TRBV9 | . | CASSEGRGQGDYGYTF | TGTGCCAGCAGCGAAGGGCGGGGACAGGGCGACTATGGCTACACCTTC
. | 15 | TRBJ1-1 | TRBV11-3 | . | CASSSPGQGGGRAFF | TGTGCCAGCAGTTCACCGGGACAAGGCGGGGGTCGAGCTTTCTTT
. | 18 | TRBJ1-6 | TRBV18 | . | CASSPVVGQGLNNSPLHF | TGTGCCAGCTCACCGGTTGTTGGCCAGGGCCTAAATAATTCACCCCTCCACTTT
TRBD1 | 16 | TRBJ1-5 | TRBV7-2 | . | CASSLVQDRGNQPQHF | TGTGCCAGCAGCTTAGTTCAGGACAGGGGTAATCAGCCCCAGCATTTT
TRBD2 | 16 | TRBJ2-3 | TRBV14 | . | CASSQDSGVRPDTQYF | TGTGCCAGCAGCCAGGATAGCGGGGTAAGGCCAGATACGCAGTATTTT
. | 14 | TRBJ1-2 | TRBV7-9 | . | CASSLAGSDGGYTF | TGTGCCAGCAGCTTAGCTGGCAGCGATGGGGGCTACACCTTC
. | 16 | TRBJ1-3 | TRBV19 | . | CASDGSNKPSGNTIYF | TGTGCCAGTGACGGGAGTAACAAACCCTCTGGAAACACCATATATTTT
. | 15 | TRBJ2-3 | TRBV30 | . | CAWSVASPSTDTQYF | TGTGCCTGGAGTGTCGCTAGCCCTAGCACAGATACGCAGTATTTT
TRBD1 | 17 | TRBJ1-2 | TRBV9 | . | CASSVATRDSHFYGYTF | TGTGCCAGCAGCGTAGCCACCCGGGACAGCCACTTCTATGGCTACACCTTC
TRBD1 | 13 | TRBJ1-1 | TRBV19 | . | CASSPRTGRLAFF | TGTGCCAGTAGTCCCCGGACAGGCCGGCTCGCTTTCTTT
. | 15 | TRBJ1-1 | TRBV9 | . | CASSAPQTQNTEAFF | TGTGCCAGCAGCGCTCCTCAGACACAGAACACTGAAGCTTTCTTT
. | 14 | TRBJ2-1 | TRBV7-9 | . | CASSLAVTYNEQFF | TGTGCCAGCAGCTTAGCCGTAACCTACAATGAGCAGTTCTTC
. | 17 | TRBJ2-5 | TRBV4-3 | . | CASSQDFSRGGGETQYF | TGCGCCAGCAGCCAAGACTTTTCGCGGGGAGGAGGAGAGACCCAGTACTTC
. | 13 | TRBJ2-2 | TRBV12-5 | . | CASDLGGHGELFF | TGTGCTAGTGACCTGGGAGGTCACGGGGAGCTGTTTTTT
. | 15 | TRBJ1-1 | TRBV7-9 | . | CASSLAGHLNTEAFF | TGTGCCAGCAGCTTAGCGGGGCACCTGAACACTGAAGCTTTCTTT
. | 16 | TRBJ1-2 | TRBV6-2/TRBV6-3 | . | CASSDLDAGNQYGYTF | TGTGCCAGCAGTGACCTCGACGCAGGAAATCAATATGGCTACACCTTC
TRBD1 | 13 | TRBJ1-1 | TRBV24-1 | . | CATAGDRNTEAFF | TGTGCCACCGCCGGGGACAGGAACACTGAAGCTTTCTTT
TRBD1 | 15 | TRBJ2-3 | TRBV4-3 | . | CASSLEGANSDTQYF | TGCGCCAGCAGCCTTGAGGGGGCAAACTCAGATACGCAGTATTTT
TRBD2 | 14 | TRBJ2-1 | TRBV5-1 | . | CASSLDGRAGEQFF | TGCGCCAGCAGCTTGGACGGGAGGGCCGGTGAGCAGTTCTTC
. | 14 | TRBJ2-1 | TRBV18 | . | CASSPLASTNEQFF | TGTGCCAGCTCACCGTTAGCCTCCACAAATGAGCAGTTCTTC
. | 15 | TRBJ1-2 | TRBV11-2 | . | CASSTEGQPNYGYTF | TGTGCCAGCAGCACCGAGGGCCAGCCCAACTATGGCTACACCTTC
TRBD1 | 14 | TRBJ2-5 | TRBV5-1 | . | CASSLPDRVETQYF | TGCGCCAGCAGCTTGCCGGACAGGGTGGAGACCCAGTACTTC
. | 15 | TRBJ1-2 | TRBV19 | . | CASSVQRVGDYGYTF | TGTGCCAGTAGTGTCCAGAGGGTCGGAGACTATGGCTACACCTTC
. | 11 | TRBJ1-6 | TRBV3-1/TRBV3-2 | once | CASSQMTALHF | TGTGCCAGCAGCCAGATGACAGCCCTCCACTTT
TRBD2 | 19 | TRBJ2-3 | TRBV5-6 | . | CASSSGRWTSGRDVDTQYF | TGTGCCAGCAGCTCGGGTAGGTGGACTAGCGGGAGAGACGTAGATACGCAGTATTTT
TRBD1 | 13 | TRBJ1-2 | TRBV5-1 | once | CASSSGTGVGYTF | TGCGCCAGCAGCTCCGGCACAGGGGTGGGCTACACCTTC
TRBD2 | 16 | TRBJ2-3 | TRBV7-2 | . | CASSLVRTRDVDTQYF | TGTGCCAGCAGCTTAGTTAGGACTAGAGACGTGGATACGCAGTATTTT
. | 13 | TRBJ1-2 | TRBV19 | . | CASSILQNYGYTF | TGTGCCAGTAGTATCTTACAGAACTATGGCTACACCTTC
. | 13 | TRBJ1-5 | TRBV11-2 | . | CASSLVRDQPQHF | TGTGCCAGCAGCTTAGTCCGTGATCAGCCCCAGCATTTT
. | 16 | TRBJ1-6 | TRBV7-6 | . | CASSFSPGLYNSPLHF | TGTGCCAGCAGCTTTAGCCCGGGTCTCTATAATTCACCCCTCCACTTT
TRBD1 | 15 | TRBJ1-2 | TRBV9 | once | CASSVAGTGISGYTF | TGTGCCAGCAGCGTAGCCGGGACAGGGATCTCTGGCTACACCTTC
TRBD2 | 17 | TRBJ2-1 | TRBV9 | . | CASSLSRLAGTYNEQFF | TGTGCCAGCAGCCTATCCCGGCTAGCGGGAACCTACAATGAGCAGTTCTTC
. | 13 | TRBJ2-3 | TRBV7-2 | . | CASSPQVGDTQYF | TGTGCCAGCAGCCCCCAGGTGGGTGATACGCAGTATTTT
TRBD1 | 17 | TRBJ1-1 | TRBV30 | once | CAWSPSRRGQGGTEAFF | TGTGCCTGGAGTCCCTCGCGGAGGGGACAGGGAGGGACTGAAGCTTTCTTT